A single sample gave rise to the 14 T cell receptor beta chains below, sequenced in a study of Graves' ophthalmopathy and Graves' hyperthyroidism. The sequenced template was RNA, covering the TCR beta CDR3 region. In the first round, RT-PCR was carried out with HTBI primers, and a multiplex PCR formed the second round. TCRdb recomputed calls from the multiplex PCR reads with MiXCR, one row per CDR3 protein. There are almost 750,000 distinct CDR3 sequences in the sample; about 44% occur only once, and about 40% lies in the top ten. Sequencing was done on a sample of peripheral blood. The receptors were sampled from an adult man with Graves' ophthalmopathy.

This chain connects TRBV7-2 to TRBJ2-7; TRBD2 matches at 8 bases. The CDR3 contains 13 residues. Germline values: CDR1 SGHTA, CDR2 FQGNSA. V was pared by 6 bases and J by 4 bases, with 5 bases of the junction left unmatched. CDR3 sequence reads: CASSGGGKYEQYF. Here the CDR3 DNA reads TGTGCCAGCAGTGGCGGGGGGAAATACGAGCAGTACTTC. The full variable domain, in which reference TRBV7-2 and TRBJ2-7 provide the parts outside the CDR3, is GAGVSQSPSNKVTEKGKDVELRCDPISGHTALYWYRQSLGQGLEFLIYFQGNSAPDKSGLPSDRFSAERTGGSVSTLTIQRTQQEDSAVYLCASSGGGKYEQYFGPGTRLTVT.

This clonotype has only a few counts. The rearrangement links TRBV20-1 to TRBJ1-5; the D is unclear. The CDR3 length is 12 residues. Germline CDR1 and CDR2: DFQATT and SNEGSKA (reference sequence). V shed 0 bases and J shed 9 bases, with 9 bases lying between them. The CDR3 protein is CSARDADRPQHF. In DNA form, the CDR3 reads TGCAGTGCTAGAGACGCGGACCGGCCCCAGCATTTT.

The chain recombines TRBV6-2 or TRBV6-3 with TRBJ1-2; no reliable D call. Looked up from germline, CDR1 is MNHEY and CDR2 is SVGEGT. The CDR3 is 12 residues long. Trimming pared 11 bases from V and 6 bases from J, leaving 16 bases between. In DNA, the CDR3 is TGTGCCTTAACAAGCACGGGCCATGGCTACACCTTC. Translating gives CALTSTGHGYTF.

The rearrangement links TRBV7-9 to TRBJ2-1, with D maybe TRBD2 (6 bases). The germline V gene encodes CDR1 SEHNR and CDR2 FQNEAQ (reference sequence). V was trimmed by 0 bases and J by 0 bases, leaving 12 bases between them. The CDR3 extends over 17 amino acids. The CDR3 DNA sequence: TGTGCCAGCAGCTTAGCGCCGGGGGATATCTCCTACAATGAGCAGTTCTTC. Protein: CASSLAPGDISYNEQFF.

CDR3 amino acids: CSVSTFTGTGDTF. CDR3 in DNA: TGCAGCGTTTCAACCTTCACAGGGACAGGCGACACCTTC. This chain links TRBV29-1 with TRBJ1-2; 8 nucleotides align to TRBD1. V gave up 5 bases and J gave up 12 bases; unmatched junction bases: 14. The length of the CDR3 is 13 residues. Germline V gene sequence: CDR1 SQVTM, CDR2 ANQGSEA.

This clonotype appeared a few times. This chain joins TRBV9 and TRBJ1-6; no firm D call. The CDR3 length is 14 residues. The germline V gene encodes CDR1 SGDLS and CDR2 YYNGEE. V was clipped by 5 bases and J by 5 bases, with 11 bases between them. The CDR3 region has the DNA TGTGCCAGCAGTTTTGGACGGAATAATTCACCCCTCCACTTT. Translation: CASSFGRNNSPLHF.

The J gene is TRBJ1-4, the V gene TRBV20-1; tentatively, D is TRBD1 (5 bases). The germline V and J ends were trimmed by 6 bases and 7 bases, with 24 bases remaining between them. Germline CDR1 is DFQATT and CDR2 is SNEGSKA (reference sequence). The CDR3 has 16 amino acids. The CDR3 here is CSAGRGFGSGLEKLFF. The CDR3, as DNA: TGCAGTGCGGGAAGGGGTTTTGGGAGCGGTCTTGAAAAACTGTTTTTT.

This chain links TRBV20-1 with TRBJ2-7, with 8 bases aligning to TRBD2. Germline CDR1 DFQATT, CDR2 SNEGSKA (reference sequence). The CDR3 has 15 residues. The trim removed 3 bases at V and 3 bases at J, leaving 10 bases unmatched. CDR3: CSASPGGGGYYEQYF. The CDR3 nucleotides are TGCAGTGCTAGCCCCGGGGGGGGTGGCTACTACGAGCAGTACTTC.

Remarks on this clonotype: One base away lies a much larger clone, so this may be a sequencing read error. In DNA, the CDR3 is TGTGCCACCGGACAGGGCGCTGAAGCTTTCTTT. This translates into CATGQGAEAFF. The chain recombines TRBV19 with TRBJ1-1; 8 nucleotides align to TRBD1. CDR3 length: 11 amino acids. V gave up 10 bases and J gave up 6 bases; unmatched junction bases: 4. Germline loops: CDR1 LNHDA, CDR2 SQIVND (reference sequence).

The V and J genes are TRBV7-9 and TRBJ2-2; 10 positions match TRBD2. The CDR3 spans 15 residues. Looked up from germline, CDR1 is SEHNR and CDR2 is FQNEAQ (reference sequence). V shed 5 bases, J shed 7 bases, and the junction held 7 bases outside the gene matches. This CDR3 is CASSQELAGHGELFF. CDR3 in DNA: TGTGCCAGCAGCCAAGAACTAGCGGGACACGGGGAGCTGTTTTTT.

This clonotype was detected once. The junction departs from germline at one end; a sequencing error may be responsible. The chain employs TRBV12-3 or TRBV12-4 and TRBJ1-1; unclear D gene. The CDR3 covers 12 residues. CDR3 amino acids: CACSLTRTEAFF. As DNA, the CDR3 is TGTGCCTGCAGTTTAACACGGACTGAAGCTTTCTTT.

This clonotype was recorded once. This chain's CDR3 is CASSYTGGVFDTEAFF. In DNA form, the CDR3 reads TGTGCCAGCAGTTACACAGGGGGAGTTTTTGACACTGAAGCTTTCTTT. This rearrangement joins TRBV12-3 or TRBV12-4 to TRBJ1-1; 8 nucleotides line up with TRBD1. This CDR3 region has 16 residues. Losses at the gene ends were 4 bases for V and 3 bases for J; bases not matched to a gene: 10.

This clonotype was detected ten times or more. The chain employs TRBV29-1 and TRBJ1-2; D is perhaps TRBD1 (6 bases). CDR1 is SQVTM and CDR2 is ANQGSEA in the germline V gene. CDR3 length: 13 amino acids. V was cut by 2 bases and J by 4 bases, with 11 bases left in between. CDR3 nucleotides: TGCAGCGTTGAACTATTGGGGGCCTATGGCTACACCTTC. Encoded protein: CSVELLGAYGYTF. Drawing the rest from reference TRBV29-1 and TRBJ1-2, the complete variable domain is SAVISQKPSRDICQRGTSLTIQCQVDSQVTMMFWYRQQPGQSLTLIATANQGSEATYESGFVIDKFPISRPNLTFSTLTVSNMSPEDSSIYLCSVELLGAYGYTFGSGTRLTVV.

This clonotype was observed a few times. One end of the junction is discordant with germline, which a read error may explain. This chain connects TRBV10-3 to TRBJ2-5; D gene ambiguous. Germline values: CDR1 ENHRY, CDR2 SYGVKD. This CDR3 is 15 amino acids long. CDR3 sequence reads: CASSEGVGPQETQYF. CDR3 DNA: TGTGCCAGCAGTGAAGGTGTAGGCCCCCAAGAGACCCAGTACTTC.